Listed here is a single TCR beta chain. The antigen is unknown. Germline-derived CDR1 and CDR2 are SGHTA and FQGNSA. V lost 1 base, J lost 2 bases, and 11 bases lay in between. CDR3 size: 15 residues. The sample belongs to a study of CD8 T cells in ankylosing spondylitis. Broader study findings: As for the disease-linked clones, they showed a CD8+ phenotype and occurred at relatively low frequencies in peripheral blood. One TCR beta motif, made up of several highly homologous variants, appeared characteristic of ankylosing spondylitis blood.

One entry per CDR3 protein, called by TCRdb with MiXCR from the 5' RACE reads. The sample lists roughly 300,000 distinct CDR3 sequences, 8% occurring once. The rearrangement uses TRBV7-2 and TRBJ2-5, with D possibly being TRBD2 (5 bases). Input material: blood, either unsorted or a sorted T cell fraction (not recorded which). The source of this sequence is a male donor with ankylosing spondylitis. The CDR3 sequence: CASSLVASGQETQYF. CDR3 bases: TGTGCCAGCAGCTTAGTCGCCAGCGGACAAGAGACCCAGTACTTC.